This T cell receptor (beta chain) was documented in a study of blood T cell repertoires in COVID-19. Assignment of participants to cohorts was predicated upon participant-reported clinical history. TCRdb's copy holds only in-frame clones and misses some; the assay was immunoSEQ multiplex PCR. The sample has more than 350,000 clones; more than 70% are singletons. Germline-derived CDR1 and CDR2 are MGHRA and YSYEKL. The CDR3 is made up of 17 amino acids. The V end was cut by 4 bases, the J end by 0 bases, with 15 bases between. This sequence was found in a woman between 18 and 29 years old who had been exposed to COVID-19. The material sequenced was PBMCs or T cells enriched from blood (not recorded which). The rearrangement links TRBV4-1 to TRBJ2-2; D is unclear. The CDR3 reads CASSPKWAQSNTGELFF. CDR3 in DNA: TGCGCCAGCAGCCCAAAGTGGGCCCAGTCGAACACCGGGGAGCTGTTTTTT.